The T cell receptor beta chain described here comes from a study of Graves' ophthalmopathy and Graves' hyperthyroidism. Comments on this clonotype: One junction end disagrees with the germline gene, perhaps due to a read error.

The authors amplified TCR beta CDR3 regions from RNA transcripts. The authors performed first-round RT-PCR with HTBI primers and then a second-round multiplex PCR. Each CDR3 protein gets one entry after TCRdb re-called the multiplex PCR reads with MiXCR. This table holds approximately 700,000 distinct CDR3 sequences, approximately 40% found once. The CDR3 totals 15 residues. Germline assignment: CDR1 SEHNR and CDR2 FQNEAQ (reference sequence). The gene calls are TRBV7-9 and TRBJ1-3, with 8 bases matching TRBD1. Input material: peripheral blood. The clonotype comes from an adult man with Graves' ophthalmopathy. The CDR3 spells CASSPGGISGNAIYF. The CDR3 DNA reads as TGTGCCAGCAGCCCAGGGGGCATCTCTGGAAACGCCATATATTTT. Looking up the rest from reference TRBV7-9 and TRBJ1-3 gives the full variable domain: DTGVSQNPRHKITKRGQNVTFRCDPISEHNRLYWYRQTLGQGPEFLTYFQNEAQLEKSRLLSDRFSAERPKGSFSTLEIQRTEQGDSAMYLCASSPGGISGNAIYFGEGSWLTVV.